The next 14 T cell receptor beta chains were all read from a single sample in a study of response to subunit inactivated influenza vaccine. One entry per CDR3 protein, called by TCRdb with MiXCR from the RT-PCR reads. The sample carries 450,000 to 600,000 distinct CDR3 sequences, 15% to 20% recorded once. Source: CD4+ T cells sorted from PBMCs, taken 23 to 25 months after vaccination. The source of these receptors is a man in his fifties or sixties who received an inactivated influenza vaccine.

The J gene is TRBJ1-1, the V gene TRBV10-1; 7 bases agree with TRBD1. Germline loops: CDR1 WNHNN, CDR2 SYGVQD (reference sequence). The CDR3 consists of 13 residues. Trimming at V came to 6 bases and at J to 4 bases, leaving 5 bases not matched to a gene. The CDR3 spells CASRDRSGTEAFF. The CDR3, as DNA: TGCGCCAGCAGGGACAGGTCTGGCACTGAAGCTTTCTTT.

The chain is built from TRBV9 and TRBJ1-1; D may be TRBD1 (6 bases). Looked up from germline, CDR1 is SGDLS and CDR2 is YYNGEE. Trimming cost V 4 bases and J 1 base, with 11 bases left between them. This CDR3 comprises 14 residues. CDR3 sequence reads: CASSLRGQNTEAFF. DNA for the CDR3: TGTGCCAGCAGCCTGAGGGGACAGAACACTGAAGCTTTCTTT.

The gene calls are TRBV24-1 and TRBJ2-1; TRBD2 matches 9 bases. The germline V gene has CDR1 KGHDR and CDR2 SFDVKD. The CDR3 is 18 amino acids. The V segment lost 4 bases and the J segment 0 bases; nucleotides outside the gene matches: 9. The CDR3 DNA sequence: TGTGCCACCAGTGAGGTAGCGGGGGCCCGGAGCTCCTACAATGAGCAGTTCTTC. Protein sequence: CATSEVAGARSSYNEQFF.

The chain uses TRBV11-2 and TRBJ1-1; no clear D gene. V lost 4 bases and J 6 bases, leaving 27 bases between the germline ends. This CDR3 is 18 amino acids long. Germline V gives CDR1 SGHAT, CDR2 FQNNGV. The CDR3 protein is CASSSTRPSPDPKPEAFF. The CDR3, as DNA: TGTGCCAGCAGCTCGACCCGGCCAAGCCCGGATCCAAAACCTGAAGCTTTCTTT.

The sample holds a few counts of this clonotype. The chain joins TRBV20-1 to TRBJ2-1; 12 nucleotides match TRBD2. V lost 2 bases and J lost 7; bases outside the gene matches: 15. Looked up from germline, CDR1 is DFQATT and CDR2 is SNEGSKA (reference sequence). This CDR3 spans 18 amino acids. The chain's CDR3 is CSARLASGRVLYSNEQFF. The CDR3 nucleotides read TGCAGTGCTAGATTGGCTAGCGGGAGGGTTTTATATTCAAATGAGCAGTTCTTC.

The gene calls are TRBV2 and TRBJ2-4, with D perhaps matching TRBD2 (6 bases). This CDR3 is 15 amino acids long. CDR1 and CDR2 from the germline V gene are SNHLY and FYNNEI. V was clipped by 5 bases and J by 2 bases, with 13 bases between them. The CDR3 nucleotides read TGTGCCAGCAGTCCCCCCGGGAGTACCAAAAACATTCAGTACTTC. Translating it yields CASSPPGSTKNIQYF.

This clonotype was found many times. In DNA, the CDR3 is TGTGCCAGCAGCCGGACTAGCGGGAGCTACGAGCAGTACTTC. Amino acid sequence: CASSRTSGSYEQYF. V usage is TRBV7-8 and J usage is TRBJ2-7; 13 positions match TRBD2. The CDR3 is 14 amino acids. The germline V gene has CDR1 SGHVS and CDR2 FQNEAQ. Germline trimming cut 5 bases from V and 3 bases from J; bases unmatched to any gene: 1. The full variable domain, completed using reference TRBV7-8 and TRBJ2-7, is GAGVSQSPRYKVAKRGQDVALRCDPISGHVSLFWYQQALGQGPEFLTYFQNEAQLDKSGLPSDRFFAERPEGSVSTLKIQRTQQEDSAVYLCASSRTSGSYEQYFGPGTRLTVT.

V usage is TRBV24-1 and J usage is TRBJ1-2, with D possibly being TRBD1 (5 bases). Germline V gene lookup returns CDR1 KGHDR and CDR2 SFDVKD. There are 13 residues in the CDR3. V was clipped by 1 base and J by 5 bases, with 7 bases between them. CDR3 nucleotides: TGTGCCACCAGTGATTTCTCAGGGTATGGCTACACCTTC. Translating gives CATSDFSGYGYTF.

The V gene is TRBV29-1, the J gene TRBJ2-5; D gene uncertain. The germline gives CDR1 SQVTM, CDR2 ANQGSEA. The V end lost 1 base, the J end lost 4 bases, and 10 bases lay between the germline ends. The CDR3 is 13 amino acids. Here the CDR3 reads CSVEGLFGETQYF. In nucleotides, the CDR3 is TGCAGCGTTGAAGGGCTTTTCGGAGAGACCCAGTACTTC. The full variable domain, completed using reference TRBV29-1 and TRBJ2-5, is SAVISQKPSRDICQRGTSLTIQCQVDSQVTMMFWYRQQPGQSLTLIATANQGSEATYESGFVIDKFPISRPNLTFSTLTVSNMSPEDSSIYLCSVEGLFGETQYFGPGTRLLVL.

This clonotype was found once. The chain employs TRBV20-1 and TRBJ2-7, with 8 bases aligning to TRBD2. This CDR3 has 15 amino acids. The germline gives CDR1 DFQATT, CDR2 SNEGSKA (reference sequence). V gave up 2 bases and J gave up 0 bases; unmatched junction bases: 6. The CDR3 region has the DNA TGCAGTGCTAGACCAGCGGGAGCCGCCTCCTACGAGCAGTACTTC. Translation: CSARPAGAASYEQYF.

The genes are TRBV7-2 and TRBJ2-7; 7 bases agree with TRBD1. After removal of 3 bases from V and 2 bases from J, the junction contained 7 bases not matched to a gene. CDR1 is SGHTA and CDR2 is FQGNSA in the germline V gene. This CDR3 has 15 amino acids. In DNA form, the CDR3 reads TGTGCCAGCAGCTTCGGGACAGTTGTTACCTACGAGCAGTACTTC. It specifies CASSFGTVVTYEQYF.

This rearrangement joins TRBV5-1 to TRBJ1-1; the match to TRBD1 covers 7 bases. Unmatched junction bases numbered 3, after V lost 0 bases and J lost 4 bases. Germline loops: CDR1 SGHRS, CDR2 YFSETQ. The CDR3 extends over 14 amino acids. CDR3 amino acids: CASSLEQGSTEAFF. Written as DNA, the CDR3 is TGCGCCAGCAGCTTGGAACAGGGGAGCACTGAAGCTTTCTTT.

In its sample, this clonotype ranks as medium-sized. The rearrangement links TRBV4-3 to TRBJ2-1; D remains ambiguous. The CDR3 has 14 amino acids. CDR1 is LGHNA, CDR2 YSLEER, per germline. V lost 1 base, J lost 3 bases, and 7 bases lay in between. For the CDR3, the DNA is TGCGCCAGCAGCCAAGGTCTTTTCTACAATGAGCAGTTCTTC. Protein: CASSQGLFYNEQFF.

The V call is TRBV2, the J call TRBJ2-2; TRBD2 is a possible D gene (5 bases). Looked up from germline, CDR1 is SNHLY and CDR2 is FYNNEI. Trimming pared 7 bases from V and 6 bases from J, leaving 12 bases between. This CDR3 has 13 residues. CDR3 nucleotide sequence: TGTGCCAGCAACGGGGAGATGGCCGGGGAGCTGTTTTTT. Translated: CASNGEMAGELFF.